Following are 32 T cell receptor beta chains from one sample sequenced in a study of CD8+CD57+ T cells in acquired aplastic anemia. It was patients with CD8+CD57+ cell expansion by flow cytometry who were chosen for sequencing. TCR beta VDJ and CDR3 profiling used genomic DNA as template. TCRdb redid the calling of the reads with MiXCR, one entry per CDR3 protein. The table lists 200,000 to 300,000 distinct CDR3 sequences, 45% to 50% of them singletons. The source material was sorted CD4+, CD8+, or CD8+CD57+ T cells (not recorded which) from PBMCs. These receptors all stem from a human donor with aplastic anemia.

To note about this clonotype: At one end, the junction sequence differs from germline, possibly due to a read error. The V gene is TRBV7-3, the J gene TRBJ1-3, with D unclear. The CDR3 consists of 13 residues. Looked up from germline, CDR1 is SGHTA and CDR2 is FQGTGA. CDR3 amino acids: CASSQVQGNTIYF. As DNA, the CDR3 is TGCGCCAGCAGCCAAGTCCAGGGAAACACCATATATTTT.

For this clonotype: A much larger clone differs by one base, so this may be a read error. V usage is TRBV5-1 and J usage is TRBJ1-3; D not resolved. CDR1 is SGHRS and CDR2 is YFSETQ in the germline V gene. With 0 bases removed from V and 6 bases from J, the gap between germline ends came to 10 bases. The CDR3 is 14 residues long. CDR3 sequence reads: CASSLEVCPNTIYF. The CDR3, as DNA: TGCGCCAGCAGCTTGGAGGTATGCCCAAACACCATATATTTT.

This clonotype was seen ten or more times. The genes are TRBV12-3 or TRBV12-4 and TRBJ1-2; D remains ambiguous. Trimming took 2 bases from V and 0 from J, leaving 4 bases between them. The CDR3 loop spans 13 amino acids. Written as DNA, the CDR3 is TGTGCCAGCAGTTTAAGGGCTAACTATGGCTACACCTTC. Translated, it gives CASSLRANYGYTF.

This clonotype was seen repeatedly, ten times or more. The chain employs TRBV29-1 and TRBJ2-1; TRBD2 matches at 14 bases. This CDR3 comprises 15 residues. The V segment lost 7 bases and the J segment 6 bases; nucleotides outside the gene matches: 8. Germline lookup yields CDR1 SQVTM and CDR2 ANQGSEA. CDR3 amino acids: CSAARTSGGSNEQFF. CDR3 in DNA: TGCAGCGCCGCGAGGACTAGCGGGGGGAGCAATGAGCAGTTCTTC.

On this clonotype: Being one base from a much bigger clone, this may be a read error. The chain has TRBV7-9 and TRBJ2-7, with D possibly being TRBD1 or TRBD2 (5 bases each). The CDR3 consists of 14 residues. CDR1 is SEHNR and CDR2 is FQNEAQ in the germline V gene (reference sequence). Trimming took off 4 bases at V and 2 bases at J, with 12 bases between the two ends. CDR3 sequence reads: CASSSGLAPYEQYF. CDR3 DNA: TGTGCCAGCAGCTCGGGGCTGGCTCCCTACGAGCAGTACTTC.

The chain employs TRBV7-8 and TRBJ2-2, with 7 nucleotides matching TRBD2. Trimming removed 10 bases from V and 7 bases from J; junction bases left unmatched: 6. The CDR3 contains 12 residues. The V gene's germline CDR1 is SGHVS and CDR2 FQNEAQ. CDR3 amino acids: CAISERGGELFF. The DNA of the CDR3 is TGTGCCATCAGTGAGCGGGGCGGGGAGCTGTTTTTT.

This clonotype has a handful of counts. A much larger clone lies one base from this, so it may be a read error. The chain recombines TRBV9 with TRBJ2-7; 7 bases match TRBD1. Trimming at V came to 3 bases and at J to 0 bases, leaving 9 bases not matched to a gene. The CDR3 length is 16 residues. Germline lookup yields CDR1 SGDLS and CDR2 YYNGEE. The CDR3 here is CASSAKPGQNSYEQYF. In DNA form, the CDR3 reads TGTGCCAGCAGCGCCAAACCGGGACAGAACTCCTACGAGCAGTACTTC.

On this clonotype itself: At one end the junction does not follow the germline gene, possibly because of a read error. This chain joins TRBV5-5 and TRBJ1-1; D is undetermined. In germline, CDR1 is SGHKS, CDR2 YYEKEE (reference sequence). This CDR3 has 17 amino acids. Here the CDR3 DNA reads TGCGCCAGCAGCTTGGCAGCGGGCTCGGCTGGAAACACTGAAGCTTTCTTT. This translates into CASSLAAGSAGNTEAFF.

This clonotype was picked up many times. The J gene is TRBJ2-3, the V gene TRBV20-1, with 10 bases fitting TRBD2. J gave up 3 bases and V 1 base, and 4 bases lay outside the gene matches. The germline gives CDR1 DFQATT, CDR2 SNEGSKA (reference sequence). The CDR3 length is 15 residues. CDR3 sequence: CSARVLAGVTDTQYF. The DNA for the CDR3 is TGCAGTGCTAGAGTGCTAGCGGGAGTGACAGATACGCAGTATTTT.

V gene TRBV30 combines with J gene TRBJ1-1, with D unresolved. Germline CDR1 is GTSNPN and CDR2 is SVGIG (reference sequence). The CDR3 has 12 amino acids. V dropped 0 bases and J dropped 4 bases, with 6 bases sitting between them. The CDR3 bases are TGTGCCTGGAGTGTAGATGTCACTGAAGCTTTCTTT. Protein sequence: CAWSVDVTEAFF.

The rearrangement links TRBV19 to TRBJ2-7; D ambiguous. The CDR3 is 9 residues long. Between the trimmed V and J ends, which lost 2 bases and 11 bases, there was a span of 4 bases. Germline values: CDR1 LNHDA, CDR2 SQIVND (reference sequence). The CDR3 loop reads CASSIREYF. CDR3 DNA sequence: TGTGCCAGTAGTATACGGGAGTACTTC.

The rearrangement links TRBV7-9 to TRBJ2-7, with a weak D call TRBD1 (6 bases). From germline, CDR1 is SEHNR and CDR2 FQNEAQ (reference sequence). V lost 6 bases to trimming and J lost 2 bases, with 11 bases between them. The CDR3 consists of 13 residues. For the CDR3, the DNA is TGTGCCAGCAGTGCAGGACAGACCTACGAGCAGTACTTC. This gives the protein CASSAGQTYEQYF.

This clonotype came up many times. The genes are TRBV19 and TRBJ2-1, with D perhaps matching TRBD1 (5 bases). CDR1 is LNHDA and CDR2 is SQIVND in the germline V gene (reference sequence). Trimming pared 7 bases from V and 5 bases from J, leaving 21 bases between. This CDR3 region has 16 residues. CDR3 sequence: CASKDRRAGSHNEQFF. The DNA of the CDR3 is TGTGCCAGTAAAGATCGCAGGGCCGGGTCACACAATGAGCAGTTCTTC.

This clonotype was recorded only once. This rearrangement joins TRBV24-1 to TRBJ2-3; D is undetermined. The CDR3 consists of 13 residues. Trimming stripped 6 bases from V and 2 bases from J, with 8 bases between. The germline CDR1 and CDR2 sequences are KGHDR and SFDVKD. This CDR3 is CATSPEFTDTQYF. For the CDR3, the DNA is TGTGCCACCAGTCCAGAGTTCACAGATACGCAGTATTTT.

The CDR3 is CASSSDTGTGDYYGYTF. In DNA, the CDR3 is TGTGCCAGTAGTAGCGACACCGGGACAGGAGATTACTATGGCTACACCTTC. This chain links TRBV19 with TRBJ1-2, with 8 bases lining up with TRBD1. Germline values: CDR1 LNHDA, CDR2 SQIVND (reference sequence). V lost 4 bases, J lost 3 bases, and 13 bases stayed unmatched. This CDR3 contains 17 residues.

The V call is TRBV10-3, the J call TRBJ2-7; 10 nucleotides match TRBD1. V shed 10 bases and J 3 bases; nucleotides not matched to a gene: 9. Germline V gene data show CDR1 as ENHRY and CDR2 as SYGVKD. This CDR3 region has 14 residues. The CDR3 sequence is CATSLGTGVYEQYF. The DNA of the CDR3 is TGTGCCACGTCCCTCGGGACAGGGGTCTACGAGCAGTACTTC.

The V gene is TRBV7-9, the J gene TRBJ2-1; 7 positions match TRBD2. V gave up 1 base and J gave up 7 bases; unmatched junction bases: 19. The CDR3 has 19 residues. Germline CDR1 and CDR2: SEHNR and FQNEAQ (reference sequence). CDR3 bases: TGTGCCAGCAGCTTAGTTGAGGCTAGCGGCCTCCAACAGCGGAATGAGCAGTTCTTC. Translated: CASSLVEASGLQQRNEQFF.

This clonotype was seen ten or more times. The CDR3 DNA follows: TGCGCCAGCAGCGCCCTACTAGCGGGGGGCTACGAGCAGTACTTC. Encoded protein: CASSALLAGGYEQYF. V gene TRBV4-1 combines with J gene TRBJ2-7, with 12 bases lining up with TRBD2. Germline CDR1 and CDR2: MGHRA and YSYEKL. The CDR3 extends over 15 amino acids. Trimming removed 5 bases from V and 3 bases from J; junction bases left unmatched: 5.

There are many counts of this clonotype. The genes are TRBV29-1 and TRBJ2-1; D uncertain. Germline CDR1 reads SQVTM; CDR2 reads ANQGSEA. The CDR3 spans 10 residues. Trimming took off 4 bases at V and 10 bases at J, with 8 bases between the two ends. The CDR3, as DNA: TGCAGCGTTGGTTCGTTCGAGCAGTTCTTC. Its translation is CSVGSFEQFF.

V usage is TRBV9 and J usage is TRBJ1-1, with 7 bases lining up with TRBD1. Germline V CDR1 and CDR2: SGDLS, YYNGEE. V dropped 4 bases and J dropped 5; count of bases not matched to a gene: 8. CDR3 length equals 14 residues. CDR3 bases: TGTGCCAGCAGCTCCATAACCAGGGGGACTGAAGCTTTCTTT. It is translated as CASSSITRGTEAFF.

This clonotype showed up many times. The chain recombines TRBV29-1 with TRBJ1-1; D ambiguous. Germline V gene lookup returns CDR1 SQVTM and CDR2 ANQGSEA. V lost 5 bases and J lost 0, with 7 bases in between. The CDR3 totals 12 residues. CDR3 protein: CSVPGLNTEAFF. The CDR3 DNA follows: TGCAGCGTTCCAGGATTGAACACTGAAGCTTTCTTT.

This clonotype occurred many times. The chain is built from TRBV20-1 and TRBJ2-3, with D perhaps TRBD1 (6 bases). Germline lookup yields CDR1 DFQATT and CDR2 SNEGSKA (reference sequence). Trimming removed 0 bases from V and 0 bases from J, with 19 bases in between. This CDR3 has 18 residues. The CDR3 DNA is TGCAGTGCTAGAGATCGAAGGACAGAACTAACTAGCACAGATACGCAGTATTTT. Protein product: CSARDRRTELTSTDTQYF.

This clonotype was counted only a few times. This rearrangement joins TRBV7-9 to TRBJ2-1; 13 positions agree with TRBD2. Trimming took 8 bases from V and 5 from J; bases not matched to a gene: 6. The germline gives CDR1 SEHNR, CDR2 FQNEAQ (reference sequence). The CDR3 covers 15 residues. The CDR3 region is CASSGLAGDHNEQFF. CDR3 nucleotides: TGTGCCAGCTCTGGACTAGCGGGGGACCACAATGAGCAGTTCTTC.

This clonotype was seen many times. The chain has TRBV11-2 and TRBJ1-2; D uncertain. The CDR3 has 13 amino acids. Germline CDR1 and CDR2: SGHAT and FQNNGV. Trimming removed 1 base from V and 4 bases from J, with 7 bases in between. CDR3 sequence (DNA): TGTGCCAGCAGCTTAGCCAGCTTCTATGGCTACACCTTC. This codes for CASSLASFYGYTF.

Regarding this clonotype: The junction shows a germline mismatch at one end, possibly a read error. This chain uses TRBV7-9 with TRBJ2-1; the D call may be TRBD1 or TRBD2 (5 bases each). In germline, CDR1 is SEHNR, CDR2 FQNEAQ (reference sequence). This CDR3 has 15 residues. Here the CDR3 DNA reads TGTGCCAGCAGCGACACAGGACTGGGTCACAATGAGCGGTTCTTC. Protein product: CASSDTGLGHNERFF.

The chain couples TRBV5-1 to TRBJ2-2; 8 nucleotides line up with TRBD2. The CDR3 extends over 17 amino acids. The germline CDR1 and CDR2 sequences are SGHRS and YFSETQ. After removal of 4 bases from V and 1 base from J, the junction contained 9 bases not matched to a gene. The CDR3 here is CASSVGLARQNTGELFF. DNA for the CDR3: TGCGCCAGCAGCGTAGGACTAGCCAGACAGAACACCGGGGAGCTGTTTTTT.

As to this clonotype: A read error may explain this, as a much larger clone is one base away. J is TRBJ1-3 and V is TRBV5-6; 10 positions match TRBD1. Per the germline V gene, CDR1 is SGHDT and CDR2 is YYEEEE. CDR3 length equals 15 residues. DNA of the CDR3: TGTGCCAGCAGCCTAGACAGGGGGCCAGGAAACACCGTATATTTT. Amino acids: CASSLDRGPGNTVYF.

This chain uses TRBV7-9 with TRBJ2-3; TRBD2 matches at 16 bases. There are 18 residues in the CDR3. V was pared by 4 bases and J by 11 bases, with 15 bases of the junction left unmatched. The germline V gene encodes CDR1 SEHNR and CDR2 FQNEAQ (reference sequence). The CDR3 nucleotides are TGTGCCAGCAGCTCGGGACTAGCGGGAGGGCAGGTCGGAAATGAGCAGTATTTT. This translates into CASSSGLAGGQVGNEQYF.

The rearrangement joins TRBV2 to TRBJ2-7; 9 bases line up with TRBD1. Germline CDR1 SNHLY, CDR2 FYNNEI. This CDR3 contains 13 residues. Trimming at V came to 5 bases and at J to 5 bases, leaving 4 bases not matched to a gene. The CDR3 loop reads CASSPGQGNEQYF. As DNA, the CDR3 is TGTGCCAGCAGTCCAGGACAGGGGAACGAGCAGTACTTC. The entire variable domain, with the rest obtained from reference TRBV2 and TRBJ2-7, is as follows: EPEVTQTPSHQVTQMGQEVILRCVPISNHLYFYWYRQILGQKVEFLVSFYNNEISEKSEIFDDQFSVERPDGSNFTLKIRSTKLEDSAMYFCASSPGQGNEQYFGPGTRLTVT.

Many counts were recorded for this clonotype. J is TRBJ2-3 and V is TRBV7-9; maybe TRBD2 (7 bases). V gave up 5 bases and J gave up 1 base, with 16 bases separating them. CDR3 size: 16 residues. CDR1 is SEHNR and CDR2 is FQNEAQ in the germline V gene (reference sequence). The CDR3 DNA reads TGTGCCAGCAGCCTCCCCGGGGGGCGAGGCACAGATACGCAGTATTTT. It is translated as CASSLPGGRGTDTQYF.

The chain couples TRBV11-3 to TRBJ2-3, with unresolved D. Germline V gene data show CDR1 as SGHNT and CDR2 as YENEEA. The CDR3 spans 11 residues. The ends were cut back, 5 bases at V and 7 bases at J, with 7 bases in the middle. DNA of the CDR3: TGTGCCAGCAGCCAGGCGAATACGCAGTATTTT. Translating it yields CASSQANTQYF.

This clonotype was detected only a few times. The gene calls are TRBV27 and TRBJ2-1; D remains unclear. In germline, CDR1 is MNHEY, CDR2 SMNVEV (reference sequence). Trimming left V 0 bases short and J 4 bases short, with 7 bases between. The CDR3 contains 14 residues. The CDR3 DNA is TGTGCCAGCAGTTTATCTAGCACTTACAATGAGCAGTTCTTC. Protein sequence: CASSLSSTYNEQFF.